The 27 T cell receptor beta chains below were found in one sample sequenced in a study of cytomegalovirus exposure and HLA in healthy donors. PCR used 60 Vbeta primers and 13 Jbeta primers. Sequencing used immunoSEQ multiplex PCR; TCRdb keeps in-frame clones, though not all of them. The table shows 50,000 to 70,000 clones, with roughly 84% occurring only once. The sample consisted of PBMCs. The receptors come from a human donor in good health.

V usage is TRBV4-3 and J usage is TRBJ1-3, with D maybe TRBD1 (6 bases). The CDR3 contains 16 residues. The V gene's germline CDR1 is LGHNA and CDR2 YSLEER. With 1 base removed from V and 0 bases from J, the gap between germline ends came to 10 bases. CDR3 DNA sequence: TGCGCCAGCAGCCAAGCAGGGGTACCCTCTGGAAACACCATATATTTT. Translating it yields CASSQAGVPSGNTIYF.

The chain carries TRBV11-2 and TRBJ2-7, with 7 bases that match TRBD1. CDR3 length: 15 amino acids. V shed 3 bases, J shed 4 bases, and the junction held 9 bases outside the gene matches. Germline V gene sequence: CDR1 SGHAT, CDR2 FQNNGV. CDR3 region: CASSLGRTGPYEQYF. For the CDR3, the DNA is TGTGCCAGCAGCTTGGGCAGGACAGGCCCGTACGAGCAGTACTTC.

V is TRBV6-5 and J is TRBJ2-2, with no clear D. The CDR3 loop spans 12 amino acids. Germline V gene data show CDR1 as MNHEY and CDR2 as SVGAGI. With 4 bases removed from V and 7 bases from J, the gap between germline ends came to 7 bases. The DNA of the CDR3 is TGTGCCAGCAGTTTATCTATCGGGGAGCTGTTTTTT. Translating it yields CASSLSIGELFF.

This clone was observed a handful of times. This chain joins TRBV6-4 and TRBJ2-1; 16 bases are a match to TRBD2. In germline, CDR1 is MRHNA, CDR2 SNTAGT. This CDR3 spans 15 amino acids. Trimming cost V 6 bases and J 8 bases; bases outside gene matches: 4. The CDR3 region has the DNA TGTGCCAGCAGCGGGACTAGCGGGGGGGCCGATGAGCAGTTCTTC. Translated, it gives CASSGTSGGADEQFF.

CDR3 protein: CAAATSGTSGANVLTF. For the CDR3, the DNA is TGCGCCGCGGCGACTAGCGGGACCTCTGGGGCCAACGTCCTGACTTTC. The chain links TRBV10-2 to TRBJ2-6, with TRBD2 matching 11 bases. V lost 11 bases and J lost 0; bases outside the gene matches: 6. There are 16 residues in the CDR3. CDR1 and CDR2 (germline): WSHSY, SAAADI.

The chain joins TRBV6-5 to TRBJ1-6; TRBD1 is a possible D gene (5 bases). V was trimmed by 6 bases and J by 13 bases, leaving 13 bases between them. Germline-derived CDR1 and CDR2 are MNHEY and SVGAGI. CDR3 size: 12 residues. CDR3 sequence: CASSQGLGPLHF. In DNA form, the CDR3 reads TGTGCCAGCAGCCAGGGATTGGGGCCCCTCCACTTT.

V gene TRBV20-1 combines with J gene TRBJ1-2; D call uncertain. The V end lost 5 bases, the J end lost 6 bases, and 7 bases lay between the germline ends. From germline, CDR1 is DFQATT and CDR2 SNEGSKA (reference sequence). This CDR3 has 10 residues. The CDR3 region has the DNA TGCAGTGCTCTAGATAATGGCTACACCTTC. The encoded protein is CSALDNGYTF.

The V call is TRBV5-1, the J call TRBJ2-6; D gene ambiguous. Per germline, CDR1 SGHRS and CDR2 YFSETQ. Trimming stripped 4 bases from V and 4 bases from J, with 9 bases between. The CDR3 has 14 amino acids. The CDR3 protein is CASSPFVGANVLTF. CDR3 nucleotide sequence: TGCGCCAGCAGCCCCTTCGTCGGGGCCAACGTCCTGACTTTC.

This chain joins TRBV10-3 and TRBJ2-3, with D hard to call. Germline V gene lookup returns CDR1 ENHRY and CDR2 SYGVKD. This CDR3 is 15 amino acids long. The V and J ends lost 3 bases and 0 bases respectively, with 10 bases between them. CDR3 sequence reads: CAISDYSLSTDTQYF. CDR3 DNA: TGTGCCATCAGTGATTACAGTTTAAGCACAGATACGCAGTATTTT.

This clone came up a few times. The same CDR3 can be traced to other DNA sequences in this sample. This sequence joins TRBV28 and TRBJ1-1; TRBD1 might be the D (5 bases). V dropped 4 bases and J dropped 1 base, with 10 bases sitting between them. Germline lookup yields CDR1 MDHEN and CDR2 SYDVKM. The CDR3 has 14 residues. For the CDR3, the DNA is TGTGCCAGCAGTTCGCCTGGGGCGAACACTGAAGCTTTCTTT. Translating it yields CASSSPGANTEAFF.

V gene TRBV2 combines with J gene TRBJ2-5; no firm D call. The CDR3 has 14 residues. Trimming took off 7 bases at V and 0 bases at J, with 12 bases between the two ends. CDR1 is SNHLY and CDR2 is FYNNEI in the germline V gene. The CDR3 DNA is TGTGCCAGCAACCTAAACGGAGACCAAGAGACCCAGTACTTC. This codes for CASNLNGDQETQYF. The whole variable domain, remainder taken from reference TRBV2 and TRBJ2-5, is EPEVTQTPSHQVTQMGQEVILRCVPISNHLYFYWYRQILGQKVEFLVSFYNNEISEKSEIFDDQFSVERPDGSNFTLKIRSTKLEDSAMYFCASNLNGDQETQYFGPGTRLLVL.

The rearrangement uses TRBV27 and TRBJ1-5; D is possibly TRBD1 (6 bases). CDR3 length: 15 amino acids. V shed 0 bases and J shed 10 bases, with 16 bases lying between them. From germline, CDR1 is MNHEY and CDR2 SMNVEV (reference sequence). The CDR3 sequence: CASSLSRQAGGPQHF. CDR3 bases: TGTGCCAGCAGTTTATCGAGACAGGCGGGAGGACCCCAGCATTTT.

V usage is TRBV4-2 and J usage is TRBJ2-7; 7 positions match TRBD2. The CDR3 totals 16 residues. After removal of 4 bases from V and 4 bases from J, the junction contained 13 bases not matched to a gene. Looked up from germline, CDR1 is LGHNA and CDR2 is YNFKEQ. The CDR3 loop is CASSRLSDGRTYEQYF. CDR3 DNA: TGTGCCAGCAGCCGCCTCAGCGACGGGAGGACTTACGAGCAGTACTTC.

As to this clone: One end of the junction fails to match germline, which may point to a read error. The V gene is TRBV7-3, the J gene TRBJ2-2, with a tentative D call TRBD2 (5 bases). The CDR3 is 16 residues long. Germline lookup yields CDR1 SGHTA and CDR2 FQGTGA. Here the CDR3 DNA reads TGTGCCAGCAGCTTAGTCAGTTCGGTTTTCGCCGGGAAGCTGTTTTTT. Translation: CASSLVSSVFAGKLFF.

This clone came up once. V usage is TRBV4-1 and J usage is TRBJ1-5; TRBD1 matches 12 bases. Trimming took 3 bases from V and 2 from J; bases not matched to a gene: 11. There are 19 residues in the CDR3. In germline, CDR1 is MGHRA, CDR2 YSYEKL. CDR3 DNA sequence: TGCGCCAGCAGCCATTCGGGGACAGGGGGCTTGTTTCGCAATCAGCCCCAGCATTTT. This sequence encodes CASSHSGTGGLFRNQPQHF.

This rearrangement joins TRBV6-1 to TRBJ2-3, with D perhaps TRBD1 (5 bases). Germline V gene sequence: CDR1 MNHNS, CDR2 SASEGT. Between the trimmed V and J ends, which lost 7 bases and 1 base, there was a span of 9 bases. The CDR3 consists of 13 residues. The chain's CDR3 is CASNQGGTDTQYF. The CDR3 nucleotides read TGTGCCAGCAACCAAGGGGGCACAGATACGCAGTATTTT.

This rearrangement joins TRBV20-1 to TRBJ2-1, with 8 bases lining up with TRBD2. CDR1 is DFQATT, CDR2 SNEGSKA, per germline (reference sequence). This CDR3 has 11 residues. V lost 7 bases to trimming and J lost 8 bases; unmatched junction nucleotides: 4. CDR3 DNA sequence: TGCAGTGTGCGGGGGGCCTATGAGCAGTTCTTC. This sequence encodes CSVRGAYEQFF.

V and J are TRBV7-9 and TRBJ2-7; no clear D. The CDR3 has 12 residues. V lost 3 bases, J lost 3 bases, and 6 bases lay in between. The V gene's germline CDR1 is SEHNR and CDR2 FQNEAQ (reference sequence). Written as DNA, the CDR3 is TGTGCCAGCAGCTTTTATGTCTACGAGCAGTACTTC. Translated: CASSFYVYEQYF.

V and J are TRBV2 and TRBJ2-5, with D possibly TRBD2 on 6 matching bases. The CDR3 sequence is 15 residues long. Trimming took off 11 bases at V and 1 base at J, with 20 bases between the two ends. The germline CDR1 and CDR2 sequences are SNHLY and FYNNEI. This CDR3 reads CALEGSSGTQETQYF. The CDR3, as DNA: TGTGCCCTCGAGGGGAGTAGCGGAACCCAAGAGACCCAGTACTTC. Full variable domain (missing parts from reference TRBV2 and TRBJ2-5): EPEVTQTPSHQVTQMGQEVILRCVPISNHLYFYWYRQILGQKVEFLVSFYNNEISEKSEIFDDQFSVERPDGSNFTLKIRSTKLEDSAMYFCALEGSSGTQETQYFGPGTRLLVL.

This clone was observed a few times. V usage is TRBV5-4 and J usage is TRBJ1-1, with a tentative D call TRBD1 (6 bases). This CDR3 has 16 residues. The germline CDR1 and CDR2 sequences are SGHNT and YYREEE (reference sequence). Trimming shortened V by 2 bases and J by 2 bases, and 16 bases separated the two germline ends. As DNA, the CDR3 is TGTGCCAGCAGCTTAGGGGCCCCGGACAGTAACACTGAAGCTTTCTTT. Translation: CASSLGAPDSNTEAFF.

The chain recombines TRBV18 with TRBJ2-7; D uncertain. The V end was cut by 3 bases, the J end by 0 bases, with 12 bases between. The germline gives CDR1 KGHSH, CDR2 LQKENI. The CDR3 length is 15 residues. The CDR3 sequence: CASSPSPGDSYEQYF. In DNA form, the CDR3 reads TGTGCCAGCTCACCGTCCCCCGGAGACTCCTACGAGCAGTACTTC.

The V gene is TRBV19, the J gene TRBJ2-5; possibly TRBD1 for D (6 bases). The germline gives CDR1 LNHDA, CDR2 SQIVND (reference sequence). Trimming stripped 1 base from V and 1 base from J, with 10 bases between. The CDR3 is 15 amino acids. CDR3: CASSIADSVQETQYF. In nucleotides, the CDR3 is TGTGCCAGTAGTATAGCGGACAGCGTCCAAGAGACCCAGTACTTC.

A word on this clone: The same CDR3 is also encoded by other DNA sequences in this sample. The gene calls are TRBV5-4 and TRBJ2-1, with 11 bases matching TRBD1. The CDR3 length is 15 residues. Germline V gene sequence: CDR1 SGHNT, CDR2 YYREEE (reference sequence). The V gene end was trimmed by 3 bases and the J gene end by 4 bases; junction bases not matched to a gene: 3. The CDR3: CASSSGTGGYNEQFF. In nucleotides, the CDR3 is TGTGCCAGCAGCTCCGGGACAGGGGGGTACAATGAGCAGTTCTTC.

The CDR3: CASSGSDLTDSGANVLTF. The CDR3, as DNA: TGTGCCAGCAGTGGTTCCGACCTTACAGACTCTGGGGCCAACGTCCTGACTTTC. The chain links TRBV28 to TRBJ2-6; D is ambiguous. The V gene lost 5 bases and the J gene lost 0 bases, with 17 bases spanning the gap. The CDR3 runs to 18 residues. Germline loops: CDR1 MDHEN, CDR2 SYDVKM.

This CDR3 reads CASSLRRLYTF. CDR3 nucleotides: TGTGCCAGCAGTTTACGGCGACTCTACACCTTC. The chain joins TRBV28 to TRBJ1-2, with D unclear. The CDR3 is 11 residues long. V shed 2 bases and J shed 10 bases, with 8 bases lying between them. Looked up from germline, CDR1 is MDHEN and CDR2 is SYDVKM.

This clone is a singleton in its sample. The genes are TRBV10-3 and TRBJ2-7; possible D gene TRBD1, 6 bases. V shed 5 bases and J shed 4 bases, with 9 bases lying between them. The CDR3 extends over 12 amino acids. Germline CDR1 and CDR2: ENHRY and SYGVKD. The CDR3 is CAISRTEYEQYF. CDR3 in DNA: TGTGCCATCAGTCGGACAGAGTACGAGCAGTACTTC.

This chain connects TRBV29-1 to TRBJ2-6, with D possibly matching TRBD2 (6 bases). The V gene lost 7 bases and the J gene lost 2 bases, with 9 bases spanning the gap. Germline CDR1 reads SQVTM; CDR2 reads ANQGSEA. CDR3 length: 13 residues. The chain's CDR3 is CSAGLTGANVLTF. The CDR3 bases are TGCAGCGCCGGACTAACTGGGGCCAACGTCCTGACTTTC.